Detailed here is one T cell receptor beta chain. This record belongs to a study of blood T cell repertoires in COVID-19. Study details: Acute-phase and convalescent COVID-19 samples originated in the United States, Italy and Spain. Sample material is recorded as cDNA or gDNA derived from T cells, B-cell-depleted T cells, or PBMCs.

In the authors' methods: Researchers report that nucleated cell counts were estimated from reference gene primer amplification. Sequencing used immunoSEQ multiplex PCR; TCRdb keeps in-frame clones, though not all of them. The V and J calls and clone size are taken from that table; D and trimming were inferred from the DNA. Of 80,000 to 95,000 clones detected, over 65% appear once; the ten largest clones hold about 14%. The clonotype originates from a woman aged 70-85 years with acute or convalescent COVID-19. The sample comprised peripheral blood.

The CDR3 region is CSVEEGAGGYTF. CDR3 nucleotides: TGCAGCGTTGAGGAGGGGGCCGGTGGCTACACCTTC. V gene TRBV29-1 combines with J gene TRBJ1-2, with 7 bases identical to TRBD1. Germline assignment: CDR1 SQVTM and CDR2 ANQGSEA. J lost 7 bases, V lost 3 bases, and 5 bases had no gene match. The CDR3 contains 12 residues. Using reference TRBV29-1 and TRBJ1-2 for the parts outside the CDR3, the full variable domain is SAVISQKPSRDICQRGTSLTIQCQVDSQVTMMFWYRQQPGQSLTLIATANQGSEATYESGFVIDKFPISRPNLTFSTLTVSNMSPEDSSIYLCSVEEGAGGYTFGSGTRLTVV.